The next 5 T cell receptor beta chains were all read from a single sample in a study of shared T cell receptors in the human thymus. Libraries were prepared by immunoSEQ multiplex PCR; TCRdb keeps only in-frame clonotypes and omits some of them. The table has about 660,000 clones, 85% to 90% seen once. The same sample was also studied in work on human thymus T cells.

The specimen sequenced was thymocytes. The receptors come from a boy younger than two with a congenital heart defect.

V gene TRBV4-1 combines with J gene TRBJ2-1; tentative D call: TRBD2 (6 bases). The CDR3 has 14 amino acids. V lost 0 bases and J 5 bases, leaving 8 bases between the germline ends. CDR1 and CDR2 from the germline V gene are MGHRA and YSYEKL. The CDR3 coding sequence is TGCGCCAGCAGCCAAGAGGCGGGGAACAATGAGCAGTTCTTC. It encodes CASSQEAGNNEQFF.

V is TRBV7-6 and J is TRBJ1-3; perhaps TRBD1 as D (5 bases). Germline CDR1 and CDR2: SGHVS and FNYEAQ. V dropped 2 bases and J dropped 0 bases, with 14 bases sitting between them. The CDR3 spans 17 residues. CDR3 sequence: CASSLHTSGGSGNTIYF. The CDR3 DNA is TGTGCCAGCAGCTTACACACTTCCGGGGGCTCTGGAAACACCATATATTTT.

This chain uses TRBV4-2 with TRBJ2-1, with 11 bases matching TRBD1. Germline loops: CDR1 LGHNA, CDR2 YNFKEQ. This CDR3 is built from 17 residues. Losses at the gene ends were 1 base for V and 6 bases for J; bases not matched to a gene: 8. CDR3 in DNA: TGTGCCAGCAGCCAAGCCCAGGACAGGGGGCGAATCAATGAGCAGTTCTTC. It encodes CASSQAQDRGRINEQFF.

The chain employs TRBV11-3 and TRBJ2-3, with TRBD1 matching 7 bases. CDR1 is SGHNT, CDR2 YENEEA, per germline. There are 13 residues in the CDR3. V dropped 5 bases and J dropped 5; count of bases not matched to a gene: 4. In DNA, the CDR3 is TGTGCCAGCAGCGTCACAGGGGTAGATACGCAGTATTTT. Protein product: CASSVTGVDTQYF.

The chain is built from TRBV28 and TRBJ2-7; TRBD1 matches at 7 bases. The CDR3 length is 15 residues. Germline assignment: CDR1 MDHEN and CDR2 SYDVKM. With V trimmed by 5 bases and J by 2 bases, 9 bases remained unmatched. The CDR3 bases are TGTGCCAGCAGTCCCTTTCCGACAGGGACCTACGAGCAGTACTTC. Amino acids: CASSPFPTGTYEQYF.